The rows below give T cell receptor beta chains drawn from one sample of a study of Ad26.COV2.S vaccination and SARS-CoV-2 variants. Libraries were prepared by immunoSEQ multiplex PCR; TCRdb keeps only in-frame clonotypes and omits some of them. The sample lists fewer than 900,000 clones; roughly 90% were seen once. Material: peripheral blood, obtained in a trial of Ad26.COV2.S vaccine versus placebo. The receptors were gathered from a person aged 18-60 years who received the Ad26.COV2.S COVID-19 vaccine or a placebo. Each CDR3 is given with its conserved first and last residue. Fields, in order: V gene, D gene, clone size, J gene, CDR3 protein, CDR3 DNA. The D gene is left open where the match is weak. Size is stated for part of the rows, as once, few or many counts, or as a class when the clone is expanded.

V gene: TRBV30
D gene: -
clone size: -
J gene: TRBJ1-5
CDR3 protein: CAWSGAVDQPQHF
CDR3 DNA: TGTGCCTGGAGTGGAGCAGTGGATCAGCCCCAGCATTTT

V gene: TRBV7-2
D gene: -
clone size: -
J gene: TRBJ2-7
CDR3 protein: CASSFSDGSYEQYF
CDR3 DNA: TGTGCCAGCAGCTTCTCGGACGGGAGCTACGAGCAGTACTTC

V gene: TRBV7-8
D gene: TRBD1
clone size: few
J gene: TRBJ1-2
CDR3 protein: CASSQRTGPGYTF
CDR3 DNA: TGTGCCAGCAGCCAAAGGACAGGGCCTGGCTACACCTTC

V gene: TRBV6-5
D gene: TRBD2
clone size: few
J gene: TRBJ2-7
CDR3 protein: CASRLGLAGEYEQYF
CDR3 DNA: TGTGCCAGCAGATTGGGACTAGCGGGAGAATACGAGCAGTACTTC

V gene: TRBV27
D gene: -
clone size: -
J gene: TRBJ1-4
CDR3 protein: CASSPNTEKLFF
CDR3 DNA: TGTGCCAGCAGTCCCAACACGGAAAAACTGTTTTTT

V gene: TRBV30
D gene: TRBD1
clone size: once
J gene: TRBJ1-5
CDR3 protein: CAWSQGGSRDQPQHF
CDR3 DNA: TGTGCCTGGAGTCAGGGGGGCTCGCGCGATCAGCCCCAGCATTTT

V gene: TRBV6-6
D gene: TRBD2
clone size: -
J gene: TRBJ2-1
CDR3 protein: CASRDLAGGDEQFF
CDR3 DNA: TGTGCCAGCAGGGACCTAGCGGGGGGGGATGAGCAGTTCTTC

V gene: TRBV3-1/TRBV3-2
D gene: TRBD2
clone size: -
J gene: TRBJ2-2
CDR3 protein: CASSLLAGGPGAGELFF
CDR3 DNA: TGTGCCAGCAGTCTACTAGCGGGGGGGCCAGGGGCCGGGGAGCTGTTTTTT

V gene: TRBV27
D gene: TRBD2
clone size: -
J gene: TRBJ2-1
CDR3 protein: CASSSSKRGGLRPYNEQFF
CDR3 DNA: TGTGCCAGCAGTTCCTCTAAGCGGGGGGGCCTGAGGCCCTACAATGAGCAGTTCTTC

V gene: TRBV10-3
D gene: -
clone size: -
J gene: TRBJ2-7
CDR3 protein: CATLAGDGSSYEQYF
CDR3 DNA: TGTGCCACCCTGGCCGGGGACGGGAGCTCCTACGAGCAGTACTTC

V gene: TRBV3-1/TRBV3-2
D gene: -
clone size: -
J gene: TRBJ1-2
CDR3 protein: CASSQAGYGYTF
CDR3 DNA: TGTGCCAGCAGCCAAGCGGGGTACGGCTACACCTTC

V gene: TRBV4-2
D gene: -
clone size: -
J gene: TRBJ1-2
CDR3 protein: CASSQEVEGSFYGYTF
CDR3 DNA: TGTGCCAGCAGCCAAGAAGTTGAGGGATCCTTTTATGGCTACACCTTC

V gene: TRBV23-1
D gene: TRBD2
clone size: -
J gene: TRBJ2-7
CDR3 protein: CASSQSTGTSGRDTTYEQYF
CDR3 DNA: TGCGCCAGCAGTCAATCCACCGGGACTAGCGGGAGGGATACCACCTACGAGCAGTACTTC

V gene: TRBV18
D gene: -
clone size: -
J gene: TRBJ1-1
CDR3 protein: CASSPSQVDTEAFF
CDR3 DNA: TGTGCCAGCTCACCATCGCAGGTAGACACTGAAGCTTTCTTT

V gene: TRBV19
D gene: -
clone size: -
J gene: TRBJ1-1
CDR3 protein: CASSIGGGRAFF
CDR3 DNA: TGTGCCAGTAGTATAGGGGGGGGGCGAGCTTTCTTT

V gene: TRBV10-1
D gene: -
clone size: -
J gene: TRBJ2-7
CDR3 protein: CASSDSGPYEQYF
CDR3 DNA: TGCGCCAGCAGTGATTCGGGGCCCTACGAGCAGTACTTC

V gene: TRBV5-4
D gene: -
clone size: -
J gene: TRBJ2-7
CDR3 protein: CASSLEWGGEQYF
CDR3 DNA: TGTGCCAGCAGCTTGGAGTGGGGTGGGGAGCAGTACTTC

V gene: TRBV11-1
D gene: TRBD1
clone size: -
J gene: TRBJ1-3
CDR3 protein: CASSPGQSGNTIYF
CDR3 DNA: TGTGCCAGCAGCCCGGGACAGTCTGGAAACACCATATATTTT

V gene: TRBV7-9
D gene: TRBD1
clone size: -
J gene: TRBJ1-4
CDR3 protein: CASSPTGVTEKLFF
CDR3 DNA: TGTGCCAGCAGCCCAACAGGGGTGACTGAAAAACTGTTTTTT

V gene: TRBV7-2
D gene: TRBD1
clone size: -
J gene: TRBJ2-7
CDR3 protein: CASSLDRGAYEQYF
CDR3 DNA: TGTGCCAGCAGCCTGGACAGGGGTGCGTACGAGCAGTACTTC

V gene: TRBV5-4
D gene: -
clone size: -
J gene: TRBJ2-7
CDR3 protein: CASSFEGGEQYF
CDR3 DNA: TGTGCCAGCAGCTTTGAAGGTGGCGAGCAGTACTTC

V gene: TRBV5-4
D gene: -
clone size: many
J gene: TRBJ2-2
CDR3 protein: CASSLGGRGPNTGELFF
CDR3 DNA: TGTGCCAGCAGCTTGGGGGGACGGGGGCCGAACACCGGGGAGCTGTTTTTT

V gene: TRBV3-1/TRBV3-2
D gene: TRBD1
clone size: -
J gene: TRBJ1-1
CDR3 protein: CASSQARTGGNTEAFF
CDR3 DNA: TGTGCCAGCAGCCAAGCCCGGACAGGTGGGAACACTGAAGCTTTCTTT

V gene: TRBV4-1
D gene: -
clone size: few
J gene: TRBJ2-7
CDR3 protein: CASSQDRQRSYEQYF
CDR3 DNA: TGCGCCAGCAGCCAAGATCGGCAGCGGTCCTACGAGCAGTACTTC

V gene: TRBV10-1
D gene: -
clone size: -
J gene: TRBJ1-2
CDR3 protein: CARSEVRWYGYTF
CDR3 DNA: TGCGCCAGAAGTGAAGTTAGATGGTATGGCTACACCTTC

V gene: TRBV7-6
D gene: TRBD2
clone size: -
J gene: TRBJ2-3
CDR3 protein: CASSLETSGGADTQYF
CDR3 DNA: TGTGCCAGCAGCTTAGAGACTAGCGGGGGGGCCGATACGCAGTATTTT

V gene: TRBV7-2
D gene: TRBD2
clone size: -
J gene: TRBJ2-3
CDR3 protein: CASSSSGVVDTQYF
CDR3 DNA: TGTGCCAGCAGTTCCAGCGGGGTGGTAGATACGCAGTATTTT

V gene: TRBV2
D gene: -
clone size: -
J gene: TRBJ1-1
CDR3 protein: CASNIVAGNTEAFF
CDR3 DNA: TGTGCCAGCAATATAGTGGCAGGGAACACTGAAGCTTTCTTT

V gene: TRBV7-9
D gene: TRBD1
clone size: once
J gene: TRBJ1-3
CDR3 protein: CASSQGAAFSGNTIYF
CDR3 DNA: TGTGCCAGCAGCCAGGGGGCTGCGTTCTCTGGAAACACCATATATTTT

V gene: TRBV15
D gene: -
clone size: -
J gene: TRBJ2-2
CDR3 protein: CATQENKNTGELFF
CDR3 DNA: TGTGCCACCCAGGAGAACAAAAACACCGGGGAGCTGTTTTTT

V gene: TRBV2
D gene: -
clone size: -
J gene: TRBJ1-3
CDR3 protein: CASSVEGEVTGNTIYF
CDR3 DNA: TGTGCCAGCAGTGTCGAGGGGGAAGTGACTGGAAACACCATATATTTT

V gene: TRBV6-5
D gene: TRBD1
clone size: -
J gene: TRBJ2-7
CDR3 protein: CASSYTRDRGYEQYF
CDR3 DNA: TGTGCCAGCAGTTACACCCGGGACAGGGGTTACGAGCAGTACTTC

V gene: TRBV2
D gene: -
clone size: -
J gene: TRBJ2-2
CDR3 protein: CASSASYGGELFF
CDR3 DNA: TGTGCCAGCAGTGCCAGCTACGGCGGGGAGCTGTTTTTT

V gene: TRBV12-3/TRBV12-4
D gene: -
clone size: -
J gene: TRBJ1-2
CDR3 protein: CASTREFYGYTF
CDR3 DNA: TGTGCCAGCACCAGGGAGTTCTATGGCTACACCTTC

V gene: TRBV5-4
D gene: -
clone size: -
J gene: TRBJ2-1
CDR3 protein: CASSLGETGIEQFF
CDR3 DNA: TGTGCCAGCAGCTTGGGGGAAACAGGGATTGAGCAGTTCTTC

V gene: TRBV7-9
D gene: -
clone size: -
J gene: TRBJ2-6
CDR3 protein: CASSQGSGANVLTF
CDR3 DNA: TGTGCCAGCAGCCAGGGGTCTGGGGCCAACGTCCTGACTTTC

V gene: TRBV7-2
D gene: TRBD2
clone size: -
J gene: TRBJ2-3
CDR3 protein: CASISSGSTDTQYF
CDR3 DNA: TGTGCCAGCATATCTAGCGGGAGCACAGATACGCAGTATTTT

V gene: TRBV27
D gene: -
clone size: -
J gene: TRBJ1-2
CDR3 protein: CASSLVGAGGYTF
CDR3 DNA: TGTGCCAGCAGTTTAGTGGGGGCAGGGGGCTACACCTTC

V gene: TRBV30
D gene: -
clone size: -
J gene: TRBJ2-1
CDR3 protein: CALLGTSRFF
CDR3 DNA: TGTGCCCTTCTGGGAACTAGCCGGTTCTTC

V gene: TRBV24-1
D gene: TRBD2
clone size: -
J gene: TRBJ2-3
CDR3 protein: CATSDRDRGGQYF
CDR3 DNA: TGTGCCACCAGTGATCGAGACCGGGGGGGGCAGTATTTT

V gene: TRBV2
D gene: -
clone size: -
J gene: TRBJ2-1
CDR3 protein: CASRVVGQRTYNEQFF
CDR3 DNA: TGTGCCAGCAGAGTGGTAGGACAGCGGACCTACAATGAGCAGTTCTTC

V gene: TRBV30
D gene: -
clone size: -
J gene: TRBJ2-5
CDR3 protein: CAWSVRGSQETQYF
CDR3 DNA: TGTGCCTGGAGTGTACGGGGGTCCCAAGAGACCCAGTACTTC

V gene: TRBV6-1
D gene: -
clone size: -
J gene: TRBJ1-5
CDR3 protein: CASSETGGGGNSNQPQHF
CDR3 DNA: TGTGCCAGCAGTGAAACGGGGGGAGGGGGTAACAGCAATCAGCCCCAGCATTTT

V gene: TRBV5-6
D gene: TRBD1
clone size: -
J gene: TRBJ2-1
CDR3 protein: CASSWTGDEQFF
CDR3 DNA: TGTGCCAGCAGCTGGACAGGGGATGAGCAGTTCTTC

V gene: TRBV6-5
D gene: -
clone size: once
J gene: TRBJ2-7
CDR3 protein: CASSYSVVNPYEQYF
CDR3 DNA: TGTGCCAGCAGTTACTCCGTGGTCAACCCCTACGAGCAGTACTTC

V gene: TRBV6-5
D gene: TRBD1
clone size: -
J gene: TRBJ2-7
CDR3 protein: CASSIGQGAGYEQYF
CDR3 DNA: TGTGCCAGCAGTATCGGACAGGGGGCTGGCTACGAGCAGTACTTC

V gene: TRBV27
D gene: -
clone size: -
J gene: TRBJ1-5
CDR3 protein: CASSLGPSQPQHF
CDR3 DNA: TGTGCCAGCAGTTTAGGCCCCAGCCAGCCCCAGCATTTT

V gene: TRBV10-1
D gene: TRBD2
clone size: -
J gene: TRBJ2-7
CDR3 protein: CASIVAGGPKEQYF
CDR3 DNA: TGCGCCAGCATAGTAGCGGGGGGGCCGAAAGAGCAGTACTTC

V gene: TRBV30
D gene: TRBD2
clone size: -
J gene: TRBJ2-5
CDR3 protein: CAWSVLTSAQETQYF
CDR3 DNA: TGTGCCTGGAGTGTTTTGACTAGCGCACAAGAGACCCAGTACTTC

V gene: TRBV9
D gene: TRBD1
clone size: -
J gene: TRBJ1-3
CDR3 protein: CASSPRDRGGNTIYF
CDR3 DNA: TGTGCCAGCAGCCCTCGGGACAGGGGCGGAAACACCATATATTTT

V gene: TRBV14
D gene: -
clone size: -
J gene: TRBJ2-7
CDR3 protein: CASSLTWTTGEQYF
CDR3 DNA: TGTGCCAGCAGCCTTACCTGGACTACAGGCGAGCAGTACTTC

V gene: TRBV3-1/TRBV3-2
D gene: -
clone size: -
J gene: TRBJ2-2
CDR3 protein: CASSQDSESRLRYEIANTGELFF
CDR3 DNA: TGTGCCAGCAGCCAAGATAGTGAGAGTAGGTTAAGGTACGAAATCGCGAACACCGGGGAGCTGTTTTTT

V gene: TRBV24-1
D gene: -
clone size: once
J gene: TRBJ2-1
CDR3 protein: CATSDSENNEQFF
CDR3 DNA: TGTGCCACCAGTGATTCGGAGAACAATGAGCAGTTCTTC